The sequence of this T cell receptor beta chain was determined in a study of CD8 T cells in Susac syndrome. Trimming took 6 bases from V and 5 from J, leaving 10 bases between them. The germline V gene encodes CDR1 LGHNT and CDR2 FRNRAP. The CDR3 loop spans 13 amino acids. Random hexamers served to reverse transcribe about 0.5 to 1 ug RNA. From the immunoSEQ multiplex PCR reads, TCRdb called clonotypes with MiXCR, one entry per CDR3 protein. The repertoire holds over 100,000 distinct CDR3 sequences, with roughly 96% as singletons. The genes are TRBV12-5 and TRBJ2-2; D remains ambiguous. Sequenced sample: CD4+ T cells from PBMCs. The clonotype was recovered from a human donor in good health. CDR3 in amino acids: CASGRIGTGELFF. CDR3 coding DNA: TGTGCTAGTGGCCGAATCGGAACCGGGGAGCTGTTTTTT.